This TCR beta chain appears in the sequencing data of a study of beta chain features in type 1 diabetes. Study-wide results and caveats: VDJ junctions from patients with type 1 diabetes contained fewer insertions and more deletions. Comparison showed that naive, central memory and Treg TCRB repertoires appeared more similar among patients than among healthy donors.

This clone came up a few times. Its specificity is not known. Stem cell-like memory, regulatory, central memory and naive CD4+ cells were sorted via CD45RO/CCR7/CD25/CD127/CD95/CD27. Expressed TCRB transcripts were sequenced, since all the RNA that had been isolated was reverse transcribed. The method was immunoSEQ multiplex PCR; TCRdb's version includes in-frame clones alone and lacks a portion of them. The sample consists of almost 350,000 clones, less than 9.5% of them appearing once. The sequenced sample consisted of central memory CD4+ T cells from blood. This clonotype was sampled from a woman aged 18-29 years in good health.

The CDR3 DNA sequence: TGCGCCAGCAGCAGGATACCCCGGGACAGGGGTCCGGTCGGGGAGCTGTTTTTT. It is translated as CASSRIPRDRGPVGELFF. This chain uses TRBV5-1 with TRBJ2-2; 10 bases align to TRBD1. The length of the CDR3 is 18 residues. Trimming at V came to 4 bases and at J to 7 bases, leaving 16 bases not matched to a gene. Germline V gene lookup returns CDR1 SGHRS and CDR2 YFSETQ.